The next 27 T cell receptor beta chains were all read from a single sample in a study of control samples from healthy donors and cancer patients. Sequencing was performed with immunoSEQ multiplex PCR; in TCRdb, only in-frame clones are kept and a portion is missing. The table shows about 410,000 clones, with 80% to 95% occurring only once. Sequencing was done on a sample of PBMCs. The receptors originated from a man between 35 and 55 years old with head and neck cancer.

The chain combines TRBV7-9 with TRBJ1-4; TRBD1 agrees at 8 bases. The V gene's germline CDR1 is SEHNR and CDR2 FQNEAQ (reference sequence). The V gene end was trimmed by 5 bases and the J gene end by 8 bases; junction bases not matched to a gene: 7. There are 14 residues in the CDR3. The CDR3 loop reads CASSAGQGYEKLFF. The CDR3, as DNA: TGTGCCAGCAGCGCCGGACAGGGCTACGAAAAACTGTTTTTT. The full variable domain, in which reference TRBV7-9 and TRBJ1-4 provide the parts outside the CDR3, is DTGVSQNPRHKITKRGQNVTFRCDPISEHNRLYWYRQTLGQGPEFLTYFQNEAQLEKSRLLSDRFSAERPKGSFSTLEIQRTEQGDSAMYLCASSAGQGYEKLFFGSGTQLSVL.

V gene TRBV27 combines with J gene TRBJ2-1, with 7 positions matching TRBD2. This CDR3 has 16 amino acids. V shed 2 bases, J shed 5 bases, and the junction held 9 bases outside the gene matches. Germline assignment: CDR1 MNHEY and CDR2 SMNVEV (reference sequence). The CDR3 is CASSLSWASGHNEQFF. For the CDR3, the DNA is TGTGCCAGCAGTTTAAGCTGGGCTAGCGGTCACAATGAGCAGTTCTTC.

This chain links TRBV19 with TRBJ2-5; 8 bases are shared with TRBD2. The J segment lost 5 bases and the V segment lost 3 bases, leaving 8 bases of the junction unmatched. CDR1 is LNHDA, CDR2 SQIVND, per germline (reference sequence). The CDR3 runs to 15 residues. CDR3 loop: CASSIAAGGGETQYF. CDR3 nucleotides: TGTGCCAGTAGTATCGCTGCGGGGGGCGGGGAGACCCAGTACTTC. Complete variable domain (other parts from reference TRBV19 and TRBJ2-5): DGGITQSPKYLFRKEGQNVTLSCEQNLNHDAMYWYRQDPGQGLRLIYYSQIVNDFQKGDIAEGYSVSREKKESFPLTVTSAQKNPTAFYLCASSIAAGGGETQYFGPGTRLLVL.

In this sample, this clone turned up a few times. The CDR3 loop is CATSERDQGQPQHF. The CDR3 nucleotides read TGTGCCACCAGTGAAAGGGATCAGGGACAGCCCCAGCATTTT. The V and J genes are TRBV24-1 and TRBJ1-5; D might be TRBD1 (5 bases). Germline V gene data show CDR1 as KGHDR and CDR2 as SFDVKD. The length of the CDR3 is 14 residues. V lost 4 bases and J 7 bases, leaving 13 bases between the germline ends.

This chain uses TRBV28 with TRBJ2-5; D is possibly TRBD1 (6 bases). Trimming left V 3 bases short and J 2 bases short, with 10 bases between. The germline V gene has CDR1 MDHEN and CDR2 SYDVKM. The length of the CDR3 is 14 residues. This chain's CDR3 is CASSLDRRQETQYF. CDR3 in DNA: TGTGCCAGCAGTTTGGACAGAAGGCAAGAGACCCAGTACTTC.

The V call is TRBV19, the J call TRBJ1-2, with TRBD1 identical over 7 bases. The CDR3 is made up of 15 amino acids. Unmatched junction bases numbered 7, after V lost 4 bases and J lost 2 bases. Per the germline V gene, CDR1 is LNHDA and CDR2 is SQIVND (reference sequence). CDR3 sequence reads: CASSRTLGQNYGYTF. Written as DNA, the CDR3 is TGTGCCAGTAGTAGAACCTTGGGACAGAACTATGGCTACACCTTC.

The chain combines TRBV9 with TRBJ2-6; either TRBD1 or TRBD2 may supply D (5 bases each). The V gene's germline CDR1 is SGDLS and CDR2 YYNGEE. The CDR3 totals 18 residues. Deletions cut 4 bases from V and 0 bases from J, with 17 bases between. The DNA of the CDR3 is TGTGCCAGCAGCATATCCAGGGACCTAAGCTCTGGGGCCAACGTCCTGACTTTC. Its translation: CASSISRDLSSGANVLTF.

The genes are TRBV27 and TRBJ1-1; 7 bases map to TRBD1. Germline CDR1 reads MNHEY; CDR2 reads SMNVEV (reference sequence). The CDR3 has 16 amino acids. The V gene end was trimmed by 4 bases and the J gene end by 2 bases; junction bases not matched to a gene: 10. The CDR3 spells CASSSGQQAFNTEAFF. The CDR3 DNA sequence: TGTGCCAGCAGTTCGGGACAGCAAGCTTTCAACACTGAAGCTTTCTTT.

This sequence joins TRBV6-5 and TRBJ2-3, with a tentative D call TRBD2 (6 bases). V lost 11 bases and J 3 bases, leaving 18 bases between the germline ends. Germline V lookup: CDR1 MNHEY, CDR2 SVGAGI. This CDR3 spans 14 amino acids. The CDR3: CALTTGLFTDTQYF. CDR3 DNA sequence: TGTGCCCTTACGACGGGACTGTTTACAGATACGCAGTATTTT.

The chain joins TRBV6-5 to TRBJ2-7; 8 bases align to TRBD1. V lost 2 bases and J lost 2; bases outside the gene matches: 2. CDR3 length: 14 amino acids. The germline V gene has CDR1 MNHEY and CDR2 SVGAGI. This chain's CDR3 is CASSYNRGAYEQYF. The CDR3 DNA follows: TGTGCCAGCAGTTACAACAGGGGGGCCTACGAGCAGTACTTC.

This chain joins TRBV6-5 and TRBJ2-6; D might be TRBD2 (5 bases). The V and J ends lost 2 bases and 4 bases respectively, with 9 bases between them. Per the germline V gene, CDR1 is MNHEY and CDR2 is SVGAGI. The CDR3 sequence is 15 residues long. CDR3 sequence reads: CASSYADFGANVLTF. The CDR3 nucleotides are TGTGCCAGCAGTTACGCGGACTTCGGGGCCAACGTCCTGACTTTC.

The gene calls are TRBV7-9 and TRBJ1-1, with D possibly being TRBD1 (5 bases). Germline V CDR1 and CDR2: SEHNR, FQNEAQ (reference sequence). Deletions cut 5 bases from V and 1 base from J, with 14 bases between. CDR3 length: 15 residues. The CDR3 protein is CASSQPGTENTEAFF. The CDR3 region has the DNA TGTGCCAGCAGCCAACCTGGGACGGAGAACACTGAAGCTTTCTTT.

V and J are TRBV5-1 and TRBJ1-3; D is unresolved. Trimming took 2 bases from V and 4 from J, leaving 7 bases between them. The CDR3 consists of 13 residues. Germline V lookup: CDR1 SGHRS, CDR2 YFSETQ. The CDR3 nucleotides read TGCGCCAGCAGCTTTACACGAGGAAACACCATATATTTT. It yields the protein CASSFTRGNTIYF.

V and J are TRBV7-3 and TRBJ2-2; D not certain. This CDR3 has 16 amino acids. V gave up 2 bases and J gave up 0 bases, with 10 bases separating them. CDR1 is SGHTA and CDR2 is FQGTGA in the germline V gene. The CDR3 here is CASSLQAASNTGELFF. DNA for the CDR3: TGTGCCAGCAGCTTACAGGCCGCCTCGAACACCGGGGAGCTGTTTTTT.

The chain joins TRBV7-9 to TRBJ2-2, with D perhaps assigned TRBD1 or TRBD2 (5 bases each). The CDR3 spans 14 residues. The germline gives CDR1 SEHNR, CDR2 FQNEAQ (reference sequence). V was pared by 1 base and J by 4 bases, with 7 bases between. The CDR3, as DNA: TGTGCCAGCAGCTTAGGGGGGAGCACCGGGGAGCTGTTTTTT. Protein product: CASSLGGSTGELFF.

The chain carries TRBV19 and TRBJ1-5; no clear D. CDR1 is LNHDA, CDR2 SQIVND, per germline (reference sequence). This CDR3 is 15 amino acids long. The V gene lost 5 bases and the J gene lost 7 bases, with 18 bases spanning the gap. CDR3 loop: CASSLGKMERQPQHF. CDR3 nucleotides: TGTGCCAGTAGTCTGGGAAAAATGGAGCGCCAGCCCCAGCATTTT.

The CDR3 DNA follows: TGTGCCAGCAGCGTAGTCGGAGGGAAAGCTTTCTTT. Its protein is CASSVVGGKAFF. This rearrangement joins TRBV9 to TRBJ1-1; D is unclear. The ends were cut back, 0 bases at V and 9 bases at J, with 9 bases in the middle. The CDR3 extends over 12 amino acids. From germline, CDR1 is SGDLS and CDR2 YYNGEE. The variable domain in full, with the rest retrieved from reference TRBV9 and TRBJ1-1, is DSGVTQTPKHLITATGQRVTLRCSPRSGDLSVYWYQQSLDQGLQFLIQYYNGEERAKGNILERFSAQQFPDLHSELNLSSLELGDSALYFCASSVVGGKAFFGQGTRLTVV.

This chain uses TRBV18 with TRBJ2-7; D perhaps matches TRBD2 (6 bases). This CDR3 has 14 amino acids. Trimming removed 2 bases at V and 3 bases at J, with 11 bases between. The germline V gene has CDR1 KGHSH and CDR2 LQKENI. CDR3 bases: TGTGCCAGCTCACCAATGGGGACTCTCTACGAGCAGTACTTC. Residues: CASSPMGTLYEQYF.

This clone was counted only a few times. The chain employs TRBV19 and TRBJ2-3; D is uncertain. This CDR3 comprises 14 residues. Germline lookup yields CDR1 LNHDA and CDR2 SQIVND (reference sequence). V lost 2 bases to trimming and J lost 5 bases, with 11 bases between them. CDR3 residues: CASSITSWEDTQYF. The CDR3 coding sequence is TGTGCCAGTAGTATAACTTCCTGGGAAGATACGCAGTATTTT.

The gene calls are TRBV11-2 and TRBJ2-7; 7 bases map to TRBD1. There are 15 residues in the CDR3. The germline CDR1 and CDR2 sequences are SGHAT and FQNNGV. Germline trimming cut 2 bases from V and 4 bases from J; bases unmatched to any gene: 8. The CDR3 is CASSLRDSFGYEQYF. The CDR3, as DNA: TGTGCCAGCAGCTTACGGGACAGTTTTGGGTACGAGCAGTACTTC.

This chain connects TRBV19 to TRBJ1-5; D gene unclear. This CDR3 is 12 amino acids long. Trimming removed 1 base from V and 5 bases from J, with 3 bases in between. Germline CDR1 and CDR2: LNHDA and SQIVND (reference sequence). The CDR3 nucleotides read TGTGCCAGTAGTATAGGGGATCAGCCCCAGCATTTT. It is translated as CASSIGDQPQHF.

This chain connects TRBV4-2 to TRBJ2-1; the D call may be TRBD1 or TRBD2 (5 bases each). V lost 1 base to trimming and J lost 13 bases, with 11 bases between them. Germline values: CDR1 LGHNA, CDR2 YNFKEQ. This CDR3 region has 12 residues. The CDR3 region has the DNA TGTGCCAGCAGCCAAGTACGGGACCTTCAGTTCTTC. It is translated as CASSQVRDLQFF.

The chain carries TRBV6-5 and TRBJ2-5, with 9 bases that match TRBD2. Germline V CDR1 and CDR2: MNHEY, SVGAGI. The J segment lost 2 bases and the V segment lost 8 bases, leaving 6 bases of the junction unmatched. This CDR3 has 14 residues. The CDR3 loop is CASLATSGQETQYF. The CDR3 DNA follows: TGTGCCAGCCTGGCGACTAGCGGACAAGAGACCCAGTACTTC.

V gene TRBV5-4 combines with J gene TRBJ2-5, with D perhaps TRBD2 (6 bases). There are 15 residues in the CDR3. The germline V and J ends were trimmed by 0 bases and 2 bases, with 11 bases remaining between them. Per the germline V gene, CDR1 is SGHNT and CDR2 is YYREEE (reference sequence). DNA of the CDR3: TGTGCCAGCAGCTTGGGGGTAGCGGCACAAGAGACCCAGTACTTC. Residues: CASSLGVAAQETQYF.

CDR3: CASSWGQNLYNEQFF. The CDR3, as DNA: TGTGCCAGCAGCTGGGGACAGAACCTTTACAATGAGCAGTTCTTC. V usage is TRBV5-4 and J usage is TRBJ2-1; TRBD1 matches at 7 bases. J lost 4 bases, V lost 3 bases, and 7 bases had no gene match. This CDR3 is 15 amino acids long. Germline V lookup: CDR1 SGHNT, CDR2 YYREEE (reference sequence).

The V gene is TRBV7-2, the J gene TRBJ1-4; tentatively, D is TRBD1 (5 bases). Trimming removed 0 bases from V and 12 bases from J, with 5 bases in between. Germline lookup yields CDR1 SGHTA and CDR2 FQGNSA. This CDR3 spans 11 amino acids. The CDR3 coding sequence is TGTGCCAGCAGCTTAGCGGGGGAACTGTTTTTT. Protein sequence: CASSLAGELFF.

The table lists this clone with a count of one. The rearrangement joins TRBV23-1 to TRBJ1-5, with D possibly TRBD1 on 5 matching bases. TRBV23-1 is an ORF; its function is uncertain. The CDR3 is 16 amino acids. Trimming removed 2 bases from V and 2 bases from J, with 13 bases in between. The CDR3 loop is CASSQRSWGRNQPQHF. DNA for the CDR3: TGCGCCAGCAGTCAACGATCCTGGGGACGCAATCAGCCCCAGCATTTT.